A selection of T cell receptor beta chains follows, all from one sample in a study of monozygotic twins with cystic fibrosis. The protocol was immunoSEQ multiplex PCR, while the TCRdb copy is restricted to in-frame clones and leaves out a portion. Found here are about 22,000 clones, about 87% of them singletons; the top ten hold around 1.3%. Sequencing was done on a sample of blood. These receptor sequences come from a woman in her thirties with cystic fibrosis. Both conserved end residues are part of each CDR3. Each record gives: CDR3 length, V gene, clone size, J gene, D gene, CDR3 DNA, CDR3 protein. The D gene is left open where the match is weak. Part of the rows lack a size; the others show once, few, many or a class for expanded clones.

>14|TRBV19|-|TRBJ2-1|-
TGTGCCAGTAGTACCCCACCGGTTTTTAATGAGCAGTTCTTC
CASSTPPVFNEQFF
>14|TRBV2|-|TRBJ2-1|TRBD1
TGTGCCAGCAATCCGGACAGGTTCAGGAATGAGCAGTTCTTC
CASNPDRFRNEQFF
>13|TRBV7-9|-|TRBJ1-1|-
TGTGCCAGCAGCCCATTGCAGAGCACTGAAGCTTTCTTT
CASSPLQSTEAFF
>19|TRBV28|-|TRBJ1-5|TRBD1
TGTGCCAGCAGTTCATATGGGACAGGGAGTAATTATGGCAATCAGCCCCAGCATTTT
CASSSYGTGSNYGNQPQHF
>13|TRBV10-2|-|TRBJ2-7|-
TGCGCCAGCAGTGAGGACGGATCCTACGAGCAGTACTTC
CASSEDGSYEQYF
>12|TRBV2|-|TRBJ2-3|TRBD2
TGTGCCAGCAGTACGGGAGGCAGAACGCAGTATTTT
CASSTGGRTQYF
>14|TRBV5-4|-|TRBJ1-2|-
TGTGCCAGCAGCTTTAAAGGCCTTGATAATGGCTACACCTTC
CASSFKGLDNGYTF
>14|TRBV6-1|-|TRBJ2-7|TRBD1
TGTGCCAGCAGTGGACCCCACAGGGGGCCAGAGCAGTACTTC
CASSGPHRGPEQYF
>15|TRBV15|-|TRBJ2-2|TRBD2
TGTGCCACCAGAGATAGCGGGGGGTATGGCGGGGAGCTGTTTTTT
CATRDSGGYGGELFF
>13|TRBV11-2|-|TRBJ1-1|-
TGTGCCAGCAGCTTTCTTCGGGGTAGTGAAGCTTTCTTT
CASSFLRGSEAFF
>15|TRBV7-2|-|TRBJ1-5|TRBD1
TGTGCCAGCAGCTTAGGGGCAGGGGGCACCCAGCCCCAGCATTTT
CASSLGAGGTQPQHF
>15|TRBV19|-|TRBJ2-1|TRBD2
TGTGCCAGTAGTATAGGGCTAGCGGGGGGGAATGAGCAGTTCTTC
CASSIGLAGGNEQFF
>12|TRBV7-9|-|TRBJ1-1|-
TGTGCCAGCAGCCCGGGGGGGGCTGAAGCTTTCTTT
CASSPGGAEAFF
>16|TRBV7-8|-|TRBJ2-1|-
TGTGCCAGCAGCTTAGCATTCGGCGGGCGGAGCAATGAGCAGTTCTTC
CASSLAFGGRSNEQFF
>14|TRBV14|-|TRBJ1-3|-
TGTGCCAGCAGCCCTGCAGGGACGGTGTACACCATATATTTT
CASSPAGTVYTIYF
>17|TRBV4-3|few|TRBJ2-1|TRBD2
TGCGCCAGCAGCCAAGATGCGACTAGCGGGGGGGCCAATGAGCAGTTCTTC
CASSQDATSGGANEQFF
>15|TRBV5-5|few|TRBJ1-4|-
TGTGCCAGCAGCAAGGGCGGGGTAGCTAATGAAAAACTGTTTTTT
CASSKGGVANEKLFF
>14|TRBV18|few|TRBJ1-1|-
TGTGCCAGCTCACTTCGGGGCGGAAATACTGAAGCTTTCTTT
CASSLRGGNTEAFF
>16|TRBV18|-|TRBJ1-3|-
TGTGCCAGCTCACCACGCCCTACAGGGTTTGGAAACACCATATATTTT
CASSPRPTGFGNTIYF
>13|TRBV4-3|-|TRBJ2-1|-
TGCGCCAGCAGCCAAGTCAATCGCAATGAGCAGTTCTTC
CASSQVNRNEQFF
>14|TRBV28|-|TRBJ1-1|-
TGTGCCAGCAGTTTAGTACAGGGACTCACTGAAGCTTTCTTT
CASSLVQGLTEAFF
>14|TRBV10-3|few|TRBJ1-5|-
TGTGCCATCAGTGATCGCGGCCCGGATCAGCCCCAGCATTTT
CAISDRGPDQPQHF
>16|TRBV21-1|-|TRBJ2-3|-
TGTGCCAGCAGCTCTCGGACAGGAGGGAGCACAGATACGCAGTATTTT
CASSSRTGGSTDTQYF
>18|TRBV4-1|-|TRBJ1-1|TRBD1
TGCGCCAGCAGCCCTACACAGGGGTTACGCCGGGACGGCACTGAAGCTTTCTTT
CASSPTQGLRRDGTEAFF
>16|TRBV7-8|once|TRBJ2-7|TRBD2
TGTGCCAGCAGCTTAAGACTAGCGGGGGGATTCAACGAGCAGTACTTC
CASSLRLAGGFNEQYF
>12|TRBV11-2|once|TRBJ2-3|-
TGTGCCAGCACCGCGAGTACAGATACGCAGTATTTT
CASTASTDTQYF
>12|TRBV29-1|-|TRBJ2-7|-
TGCAGCGTTCAGGGGTCCTCCTACGAGCAGTACTTC
CSVQGSSYEQYF
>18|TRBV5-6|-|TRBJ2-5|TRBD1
TGTGCCAGCAGCTACCGAACGTCCGGGGACAGGGAGGTAGAGACCCAGTACTTC
CASSYRTSGDREVETQYF
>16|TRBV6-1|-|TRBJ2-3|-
TGTGCCAGCAGTGAAGTTTGGCAGGGGCCCACAGATACGCAGTATTTT
CASSEVWQGPTDTQYF
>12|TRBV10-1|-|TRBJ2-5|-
TGCGCCGGACCAGGGGGGCAAGAGACCCAGTACTTC
CAGPGGQETQYF
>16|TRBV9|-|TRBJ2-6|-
TGTGCCAGCAGCGCAAACAGCCGGCCTGGGGCCAACGTCCTGACTTTC
CASSANSRPGANVLTF
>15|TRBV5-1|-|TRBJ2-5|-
TGCGCCAGCAGCTTCCGGGGGGCACTTGGTGAGACCCAGTACTTC
CASSFRGALGETQYF
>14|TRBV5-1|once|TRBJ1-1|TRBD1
TGCGCCAGCAGCTTGGTCAGGGGGACCACTGAAGCTTTCTTT
CASSLVRGTTEAFF
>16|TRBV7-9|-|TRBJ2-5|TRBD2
TGTGCCAGCAGCCAAGGACGTACTAGCGGCCAAGAGACCCAGTACTTC
CASSQGRTSGQETQYF
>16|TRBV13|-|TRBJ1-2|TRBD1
TGTGCCAGCAGCCCCGCCGGGACAGATCATAACTATGGCTACACCTTC
CASSPAGTDHNYGYTF
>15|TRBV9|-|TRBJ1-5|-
TGTGCCAGCAGCGAGGGACCGAATACCAATCAGCCCCAGCATTTT
CASSEGPNTNQPQHF
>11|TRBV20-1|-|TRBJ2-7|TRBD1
TGCAGTGCAGACAGGGATGACGAGCAGTACTTC
CSADRDDEQYF
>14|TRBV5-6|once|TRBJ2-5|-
TGTGCCAGCAGCTTGGCTACCTACCAAGAGACCCAGTACTTC
CASSLATYQETQYF
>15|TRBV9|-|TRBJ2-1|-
TGTGCCAGCAGCGTAGGGGCTGGGCCTGCGGATGAGCAGTTCTTC
CASSVGAGPADEQFF
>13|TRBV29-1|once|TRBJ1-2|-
TGCAGCGTTGGAGGGGGGGGCCCCTATGGCTACACCTTC
CSVGGGGPYGYTF
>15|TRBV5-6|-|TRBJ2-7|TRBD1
TGTGCCAGCAGCAGGCCGGGGACAGACTACTACGAGCAGTACTTC
CASSRPGTDYYEQYF
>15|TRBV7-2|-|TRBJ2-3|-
TGTGCCAGCAGCTTAGCCTTCGGGAACACAGATACGCAGTATTTT
CASSLAFGNTDTQYF
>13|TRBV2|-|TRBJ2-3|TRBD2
TGTGCCAGCAGTGTGGAGCGGGGAGGTACGCAGTATTTT
CASSVERGGTQYF
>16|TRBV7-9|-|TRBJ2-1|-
TGTGCCACCGTACGCCCAGGAAATTTCTCCTACAATGAGCAGTTCTTC
CATVRPGNFSYNEQFF
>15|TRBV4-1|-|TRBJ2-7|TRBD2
TGCGCCAGCAGCCAAGAAAACGGGGGGGCCTACGAGCAGTACTTC
CASSQENGGAYEQYF
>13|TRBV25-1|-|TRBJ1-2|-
TGTGCCACCACATCTGGGGGTACGGGGGGCTACACCTTC
CATTSGGTGGYTF
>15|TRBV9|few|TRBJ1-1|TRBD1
TGTGCCAGCAGCGTAGCCTGGACAGGGAACACTGAAGCTTTCTTT
CASSVAWTGNTEAFF
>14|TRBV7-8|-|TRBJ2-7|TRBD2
TGTGCCAGCAGTCCGAGGGACTACTACTACGAGCAGTACTTC
CASSPRDYYYEQYF
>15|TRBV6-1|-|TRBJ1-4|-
TGTGCCAGCAGTGGCCAGGGGTTAGTCAGTGAAAAACTGTTTTTT
CASSGQGLVSEKLFF
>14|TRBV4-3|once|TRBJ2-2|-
TGCGCCAGCAGCCAAGACCCGGAACCTTGGGAGCTGTTTTTT
CASSQDPEPWELFF
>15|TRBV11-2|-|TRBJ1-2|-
TGTGCCAGCAGCTTAGGTAGGGGGAAGACCTATGGCTACACCTTC
CASSLGRGKTYGYTF
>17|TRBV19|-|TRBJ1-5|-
TGTGCCAGTAGTATCTACGCAGGGGCCGATTATAATCAGCCCCAGCATTTT
CASSIYAGADYNQPQHF
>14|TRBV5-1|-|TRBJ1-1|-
TGCGCCAGCAGCTTGCCGGGTACCTCCACTGAAGCTTTCTTT
CASSLPGTSTEAFF
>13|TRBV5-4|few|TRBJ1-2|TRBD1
TGTGCCAGCAGCACGTGGGACAGCTATGGCTACACCTTC
CASSTWDSYGYTF
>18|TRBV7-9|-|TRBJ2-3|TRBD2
TGTGCCAGCAGCTCGGGGACTAGCGGGGAACCTAGCACAGATACGCAGTATTTT
CASSSGTSGEPSTDTQYF
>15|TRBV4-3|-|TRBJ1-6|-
TGCGCCAGCAGCCCCCTTAGCGTGGGTAATTCACCCCTCCACTTT
CASSPLSVGNSPLHF